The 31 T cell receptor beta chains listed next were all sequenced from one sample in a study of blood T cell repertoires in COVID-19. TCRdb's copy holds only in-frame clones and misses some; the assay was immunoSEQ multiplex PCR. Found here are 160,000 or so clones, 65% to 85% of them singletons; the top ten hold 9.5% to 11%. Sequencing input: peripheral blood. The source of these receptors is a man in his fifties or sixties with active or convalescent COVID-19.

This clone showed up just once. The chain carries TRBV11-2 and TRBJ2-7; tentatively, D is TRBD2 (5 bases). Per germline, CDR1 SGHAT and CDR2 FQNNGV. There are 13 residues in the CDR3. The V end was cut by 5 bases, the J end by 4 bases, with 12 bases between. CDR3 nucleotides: TGTGCCAGCAGCCCCGGGGTCCAATACGAGCAGTACTTC. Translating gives CASSPGVQYEQYF.

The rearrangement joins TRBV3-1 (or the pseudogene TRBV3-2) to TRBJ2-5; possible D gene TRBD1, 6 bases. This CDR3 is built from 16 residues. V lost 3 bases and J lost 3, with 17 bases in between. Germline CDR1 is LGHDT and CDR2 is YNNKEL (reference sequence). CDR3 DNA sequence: TGTGCCAGCAGCCAGTATTCTGGGGGCGCAAAAGAGACCCAGTACTTC. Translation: CASSQYSGGAKETQYF.

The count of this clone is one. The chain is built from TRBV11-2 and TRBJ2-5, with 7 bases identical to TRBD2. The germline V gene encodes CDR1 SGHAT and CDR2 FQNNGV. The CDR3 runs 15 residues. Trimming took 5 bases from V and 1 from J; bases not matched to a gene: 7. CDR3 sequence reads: CASSELSGFQETQYF. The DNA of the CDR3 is TGTGCCAGCAGCGAACTTAGCGGGTTCCAAGAGACCCAGTACTTC. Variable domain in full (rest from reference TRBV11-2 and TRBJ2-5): EAGVAQSPRYKIIEKRQSVAFWCNPISGHATLYWYQQILGQGPKLLIQFQNNGVVDDSQLPKDRFSAERLKGVDSTLKIQPAKLEDSAVYLCASSELSGFQETQYFGPGTRLLVL.

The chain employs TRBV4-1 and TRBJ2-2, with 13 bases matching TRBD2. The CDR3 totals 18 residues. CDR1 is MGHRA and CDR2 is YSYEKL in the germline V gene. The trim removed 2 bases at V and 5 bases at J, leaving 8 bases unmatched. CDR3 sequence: CASSQIPGLAGATGELFF. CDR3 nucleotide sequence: TGCGCCAGCAGCCAAATCCCCGGACTAGCGGGAGCGACCGGGGAGCTGTTTTTT.

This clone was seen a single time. The CDR3 is CASRSVVTSGSTDTQYF. CDR3 bases: TGTGCCAGCAGATCGGTAGTGACTAGCGGAAGCACAGATACGCAGTATTTT. The J gene is TRBJ2-3, the V gene TRBV5-4, with TRBD2 matching 9 bases. The CDR3 has 17 amino acids. Losses at the gene ends were 5 bases for V and 0 bases for J; bases not matched to a gene: 10. Germline V gives CDR1 SGHNT, CDR2 YYREEE (reference sequence).

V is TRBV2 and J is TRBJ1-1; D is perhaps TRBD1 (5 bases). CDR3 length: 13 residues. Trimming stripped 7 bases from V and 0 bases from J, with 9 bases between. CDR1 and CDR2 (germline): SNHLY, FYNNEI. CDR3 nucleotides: TGTGCCAGCACTAGGGGTATGAACACTGAAGCTTTCTTT. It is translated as CASTRGMNTEAFF. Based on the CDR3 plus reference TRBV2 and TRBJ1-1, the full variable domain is EPEVTQTPSHQVTQMGQEVILRCVPISNHLYFYWYRQILGQKVEFLVSFYNNEISEKSEIFDDQFSVERPDGSNFTLKIRSTKLEDSAMYFCASTRGMNTEAFFGQGTRLTVV.

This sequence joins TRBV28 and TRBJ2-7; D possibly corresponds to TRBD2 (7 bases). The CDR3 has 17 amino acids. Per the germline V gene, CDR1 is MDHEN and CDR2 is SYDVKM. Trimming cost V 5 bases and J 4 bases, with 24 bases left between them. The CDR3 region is CASSLNLGAGAVYEQYF. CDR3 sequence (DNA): TGTGCCAGCAGTCTCAACCTGGGGGCGGGAGCGGTTTACGAGCAGTACTTC.

In DNA, the CDR3 is TGCAGCGCACTCGGGACTAGCGGGGGATCTAGCTCCTACGAGCAGTACTTC. Amino acids: CSALGTSGGSSSYEQYF. The rearrangement joins TRBV29-1 to TRBJ2-7; 14 bases match TRBD2. Germline CDR1 and CDR2: SQVTM and ANQGSEA. CDR3 length: 17 residues. The ends lost 7 bases at V and 0 bases at J; junction bases unmatched: 11.

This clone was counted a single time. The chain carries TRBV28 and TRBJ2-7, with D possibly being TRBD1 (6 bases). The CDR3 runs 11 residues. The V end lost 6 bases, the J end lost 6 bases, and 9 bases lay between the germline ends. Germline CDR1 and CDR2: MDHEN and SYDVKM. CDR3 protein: CASRLDSEQYF. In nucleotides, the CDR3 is TGTGCCAGCAGATTGGACAGCGAGCAGTACTTC.

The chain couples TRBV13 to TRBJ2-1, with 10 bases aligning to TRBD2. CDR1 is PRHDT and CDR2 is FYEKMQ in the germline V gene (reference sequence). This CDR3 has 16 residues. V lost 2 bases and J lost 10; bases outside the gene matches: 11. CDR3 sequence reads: CASSLTSGASGREQFF. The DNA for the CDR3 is TGTGCCAGCAGCTTAACCTCTGGGGCTAGCGGGAGAGAGCAGTTCTTC.

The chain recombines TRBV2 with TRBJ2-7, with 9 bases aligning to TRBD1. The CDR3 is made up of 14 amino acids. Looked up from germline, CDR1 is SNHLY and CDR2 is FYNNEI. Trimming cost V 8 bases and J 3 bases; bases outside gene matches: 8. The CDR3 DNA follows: TGTGCCAGCCTGCTAGGGACAGGGTTCTACGAGCAGTACTTC. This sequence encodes CASLLGTGFYEQYF.

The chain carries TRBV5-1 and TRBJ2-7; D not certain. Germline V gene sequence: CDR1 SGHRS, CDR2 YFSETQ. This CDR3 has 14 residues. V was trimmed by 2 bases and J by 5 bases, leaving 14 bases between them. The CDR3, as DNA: TGCGCCAGCAGCTTCCTAGACGCCTTGGACGAGCAGTACTTC. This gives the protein CASSFLDALDEQYF.

The CDR3 nucleotides are TGTGCCACGAGCAACCCCGGGACAGTAGCCTACGAGCAGTACTTC. This gives the protein CATSNPGTVAYEQYF. The chain joins TRBV10-3 to TRBJ2-7, with TRBD1 matching over 7 bases. CDR3 size: 15 residues. CDR1 ENHRY and CDR2 SYGVKD come from the germline V gene. With 10 bases clipped from V and 2 bases from J, the junction kept 14 bases outside the gene matches.

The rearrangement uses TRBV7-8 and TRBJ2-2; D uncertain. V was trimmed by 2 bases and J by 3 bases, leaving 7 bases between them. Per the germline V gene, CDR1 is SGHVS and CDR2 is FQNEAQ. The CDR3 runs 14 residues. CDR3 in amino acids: CASSLFRDTGELFF. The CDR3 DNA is TGTGCCAGCAGCTTATTCCGGGACACCGGGGAGCTGTTTTTT.

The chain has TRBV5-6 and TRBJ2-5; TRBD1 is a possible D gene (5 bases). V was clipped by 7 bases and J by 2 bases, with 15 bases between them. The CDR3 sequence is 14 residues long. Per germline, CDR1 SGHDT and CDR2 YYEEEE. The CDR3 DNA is TGTGCCAGCGGGGCGCTGACGTATCAAGAGACCCAGTACTTC. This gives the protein CASGALTYQETQYF. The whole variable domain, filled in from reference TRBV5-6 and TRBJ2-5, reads DAGVTQSPTHLIKTRGQQVTLRCSPKSGHDTVSWYQQALGQGPQFIFQYYEEEERQRGNFPDRFSGHQFPNYSSELNVNALLLGDSALYLCASGALTYQETQYFGPGTRLLVL.

The CDR3 nucleotides read TGTGCCAGCAGTTACGGGACAGGGGGCGGCTATGGCTACACCTTC. Its protein product is CASSYGTGGGYGYTF. The V gene is TRBV6-5, the J gene TRBJ1-2, with 12 bases aligning to TRBD1. The CDR3 contains 15 residues. V dropped 2 bases and J dropped 4; count of bases not matched to a gene: 2. Looked up from germline, CDR1 is MNHEY and CDR2 is SVGAGI.

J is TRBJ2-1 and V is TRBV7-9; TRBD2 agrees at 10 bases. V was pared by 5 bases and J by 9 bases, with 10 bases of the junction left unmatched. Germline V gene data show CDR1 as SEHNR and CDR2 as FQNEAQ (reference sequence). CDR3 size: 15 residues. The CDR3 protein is CASSISGRTPGEQFF. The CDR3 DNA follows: TGTGCCAGCAGCATTAGCGGGAGGACCCCCGGTGAGCAGTTCTTC.

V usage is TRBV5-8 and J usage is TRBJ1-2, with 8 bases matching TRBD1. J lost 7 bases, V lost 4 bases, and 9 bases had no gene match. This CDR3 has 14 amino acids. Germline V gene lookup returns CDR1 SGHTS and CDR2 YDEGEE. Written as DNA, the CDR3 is TGTGCCAGCAGCCTGGGACAGGTCTCAGGTGGCTACACCTTC. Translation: CASSLGQVSGGYTF.

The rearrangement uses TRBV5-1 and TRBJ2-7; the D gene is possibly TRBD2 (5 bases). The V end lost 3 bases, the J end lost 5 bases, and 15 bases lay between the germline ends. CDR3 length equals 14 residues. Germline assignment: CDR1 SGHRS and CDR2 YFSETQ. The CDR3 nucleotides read TGCGCCAGCAGCTGGGCTAGCAGGACCAACGAGCAGTACTTC. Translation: CASSWASRTNEQYF. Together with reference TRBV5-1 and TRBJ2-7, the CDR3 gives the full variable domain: KAGVTQTPRYLIKTRGQQVTLSCSPISGHRSVSWYQQTPGQGLQFLFEYFSETQRNKGNFPGRFSGRQFSNSRSEMNVSTLELGDSALYLCASSWASRTNEQYFGPGTRLTVT.

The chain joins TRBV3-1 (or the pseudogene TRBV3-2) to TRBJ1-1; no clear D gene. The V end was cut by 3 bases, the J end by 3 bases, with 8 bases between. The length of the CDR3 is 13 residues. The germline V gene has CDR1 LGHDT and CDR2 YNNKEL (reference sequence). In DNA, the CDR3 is TGTGCCAGCAGCCAGCGAGGAGACACTGAAGCTTTCTTT. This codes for CASSQRGDTEAFF.

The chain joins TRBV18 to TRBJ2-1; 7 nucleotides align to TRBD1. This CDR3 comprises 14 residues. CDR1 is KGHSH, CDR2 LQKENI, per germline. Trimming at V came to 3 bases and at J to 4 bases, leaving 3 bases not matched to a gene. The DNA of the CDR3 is TGTGCCAGCTCACCCTCGACAGGGTACAATGAGCAGTTCTTC. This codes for CASSPSTGYNEQFF.

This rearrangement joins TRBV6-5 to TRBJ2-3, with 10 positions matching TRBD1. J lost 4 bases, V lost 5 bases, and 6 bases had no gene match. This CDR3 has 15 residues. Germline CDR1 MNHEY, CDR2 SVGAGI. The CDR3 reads CASSKDRGFPDTQYF. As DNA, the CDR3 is TGTGCCAGCAGTAAGGACAGGGGGTTCCCAGATACGCAGTATTTT.

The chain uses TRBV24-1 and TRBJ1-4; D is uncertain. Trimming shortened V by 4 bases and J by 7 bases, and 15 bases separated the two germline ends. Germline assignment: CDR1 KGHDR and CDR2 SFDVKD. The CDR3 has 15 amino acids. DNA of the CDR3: TGTGCCACCAGTGACCCCGCGGCCGAGGGTGAAAAACTGTTTTTT. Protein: CATSDPAAEGEKLFF.

The CDR3 region is CASSTQRTGHEQFF. The CDR3 coding sequence is TGTGCCAGCAGTACACAGCGAACAGGGCATGAGCAGTTCTTC. V is TRBV6-5 and J is TRBJ2-1; the D gene is possibly TRBD1 (6 bases). CDR3 length: 14 residues. The ends were cut back, 5 bases at V and 8 bases at J, with 16 bases in the middle. In germline, CDR1 is MNHEY, CDR2 SVGAGI.

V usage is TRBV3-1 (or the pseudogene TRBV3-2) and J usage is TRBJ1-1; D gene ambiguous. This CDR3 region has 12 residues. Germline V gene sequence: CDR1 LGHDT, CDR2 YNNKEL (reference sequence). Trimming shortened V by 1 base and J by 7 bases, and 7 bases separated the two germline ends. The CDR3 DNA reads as TGTGCCAGCAGCCAAGCGTCCGGTGAAGCTTTCTTT. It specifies CASSQASGEAFF.

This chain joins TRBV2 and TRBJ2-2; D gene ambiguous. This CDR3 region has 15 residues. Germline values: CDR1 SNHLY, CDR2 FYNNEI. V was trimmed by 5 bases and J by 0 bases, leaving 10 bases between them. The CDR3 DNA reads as TGTGCCAGCAGTACGAGTACCCCGAACACCGGGGAGCTGTTTTTT. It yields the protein CASSTSTPNTGELFF. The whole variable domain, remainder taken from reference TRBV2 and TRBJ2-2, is EPEVTQTPSHQVTQMGQEVILRCVPISNHLYFYWYRQILGQKVEFLVSFYNNEISEKSEIFDDQFSVERPDGSNFTLKIRSTKLEDSAMYFCASSTSTPNTGELFFGEGSRLTVL.

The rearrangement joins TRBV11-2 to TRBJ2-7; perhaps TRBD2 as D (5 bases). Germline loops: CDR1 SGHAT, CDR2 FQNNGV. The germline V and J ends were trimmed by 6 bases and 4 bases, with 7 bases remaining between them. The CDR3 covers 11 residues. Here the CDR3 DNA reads TGTGCCAGCAGGAGGGAATACGAGCAGTACTTC. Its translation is CASRREYEQYF.

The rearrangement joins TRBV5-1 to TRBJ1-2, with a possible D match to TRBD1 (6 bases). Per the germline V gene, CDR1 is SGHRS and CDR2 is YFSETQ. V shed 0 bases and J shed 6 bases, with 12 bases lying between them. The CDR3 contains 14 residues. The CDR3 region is CASSLVVGGDGYTF. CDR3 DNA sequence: TGCGCCAGCAGCTTGGTTGTAGGGGGGGATGGCTACACCTTC.

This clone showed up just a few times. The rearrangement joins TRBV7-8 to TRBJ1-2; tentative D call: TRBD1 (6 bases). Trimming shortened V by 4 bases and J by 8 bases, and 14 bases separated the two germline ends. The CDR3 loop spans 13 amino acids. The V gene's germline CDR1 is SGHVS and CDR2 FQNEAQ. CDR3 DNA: TGTGCCAGCAGCTCATACAGGGCTGGGGGCTACACCTTC. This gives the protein CASSSYRAGGYTF.

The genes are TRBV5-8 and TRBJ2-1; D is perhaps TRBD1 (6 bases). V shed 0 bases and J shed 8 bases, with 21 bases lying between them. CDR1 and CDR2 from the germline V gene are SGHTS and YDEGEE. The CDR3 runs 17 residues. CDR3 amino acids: CASSLAGAVYLRDEQFF. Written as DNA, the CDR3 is TGTGCCAGCAGCTTGGCAGGGGCCGTTTACCTCCGCGATGAGCAGTTCTTC.

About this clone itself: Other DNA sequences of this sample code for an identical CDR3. The CDR3 is CASSARDSSYEQYF. In DNA, the CDR3 is TGTGCCAGTAGTGCCCGGGACTCTTCCTACGAGCAGTACTTC. The chain couples TRBV19 to TRBJ2-7; D may be TRBD2 (6 bases). The V end was cut by 5 bases, the J end by 1 base, with 12 bases between. The length of the CDR3 is 14 residues. CDR1 and CDR2 from the germline V gene are LNHDA and SQIVND (reference sequence).